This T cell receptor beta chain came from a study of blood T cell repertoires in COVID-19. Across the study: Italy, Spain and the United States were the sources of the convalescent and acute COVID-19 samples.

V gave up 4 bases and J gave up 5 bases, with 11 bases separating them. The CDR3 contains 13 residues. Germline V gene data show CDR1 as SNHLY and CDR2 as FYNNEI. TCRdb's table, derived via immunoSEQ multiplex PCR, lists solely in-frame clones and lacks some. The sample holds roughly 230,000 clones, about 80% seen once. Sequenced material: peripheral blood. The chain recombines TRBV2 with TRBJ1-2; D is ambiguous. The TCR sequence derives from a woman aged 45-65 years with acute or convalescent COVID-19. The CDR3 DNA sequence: TGTGCCAGCAGTGTGGAAGGCGGTTATGGCTACACCTTC. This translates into CASSVEGGYGYTF.